The 26 T cell receptor beta chains below were found in one sample sequenced in a study of blood T cell repertoires in COVID-19. Produced via immunoSEQ multiplex PCR; TCRdb's table is partial and in-frame only. The data contain some 520,000 clones, 85% to 90% of them singletons. The source material was peripheral blood. These receptor sequences come from a man in his late teens or twenties with COVID-19, enrolled during active disease.

This chain uses TRBV6-5 with TRBJ2-5; 7 bases align to TRBD2. This CDR3 contains 13 residues. CDR1 MNHEY and CDR2 SVGAGI come from the germline V gene. Trimming removed 9 bases from V and 5 bases from J; junction bases left unmatched: 9. The CDR3 protein is CASGLVDLETQYF. The CDR3 nucleotides are TGTGCCAGTGGACTAGTCGATCTTGAGACCCAGTACTTC.

The chain combines TRBV5-4 with TRBJ2-2; 9 bases fit TRBD2. The CDR3 totals 19 residues. V was pared by 1 base and J by 2 bases, with 12 bases of the junction left unmatched. From germline, CDR1 is SGHNT and CDR2 YYREEE (reference sequence). The CDR3 sequence: CASSLRVAGALPNTGELFF. CDR3 DNA sequence: TGTGCCAGCAGCTTGCGGGTAGCGGGAGCTCTCCCTAACACCGGGGAGCTGTTTTTT.

This clone was seen just once. The chain uses TRBV12-5 and TRBJ2-7, with a weak D call TRBD1 (6 bases). Germline CDR1 and CDR2: LGHNT and FRNRAP. The V gene lost 6 bases and the J gene lost 4 bases, with 16 bases spanning the gap. The CDR3 sequence is 14 residues long. The CDR3 is CASGPGNRAYEQYF. The CDR3 region has the DNA TGTGCTAGTGGCCCGGGGAACAGGGCTTACGAGCAGTACTTC.

The DNA of the CDR3 is TGTGCCAGCAGTCACGGGGGGACAGGGGGCCACGAGCAGTACTTC. Amino acids: CASSHGGTGGHEQYF. This chain uses TRBV6-5 with TRBJ2-7; 12 positions agree with TRBD1. V lost 5 bases and J lost 5; bases outside the gene matches: 7. Germline-derived CDR1 and CDR2 are MNHEY and SVGAGI. The CDR3 runs to 15 residues.

This chain links TRBV6-5 with TRBJ2-1; D is possibly TRBD2 (5 bases). V was pared by 2 bases and J by 1 base, with 6 bases between. In germline, CDR1 is MNHEY, CDR2 SVGAGI. The CDR3 length is 14 residues. The CDR3 DNA follows: TGTGCCAGCAGTTACCCGGGGTCCTACAATGAGCAGTTCTTC. It translates to CASSYPGSYNEQFF.

This clone was counted a single time. V is TRBV3-1 (or the pseudogene TRBV3-2) and J is TRBJ2-2; TRBD2 matches at 15 bases. This CDR3 has 17 amino acids. The V segment lost 4 bases and the J segment 6 bases; nucleotides outside the gene matches: 6. In germline, CDR1 is LGHDT, CDR2 YNNKEL (reference sequence). The CDR3 region has the DNA TGTGCCAGCAGCCGCTCTAGGACTAGCGGGGGGGCCGGGGAGCTGTTTTTT. This translates into CASSRSRTSGGAGELFF.

This chain uses TRBV18 with TRBJ2-7; D possibly corresponds to TRBD1 (6 bases). Trimming removed 0 bases at V and 3 bases at J, with 18 bases between. This CDR3 spans 17 amino acids. The germline V gene encodes CDR1 KGHSH and CDR2 LQKENI. The chain's CDR3 is CASSPPRGHPSFYEQYF. Here the CDR3 DNA reads TGTGCCAGCTCACCACCTAGGGGACACCCATCCTTCTACGAGCAGTACTTC.

The chain employs TRBV28 and TRBJ2-5; 7 bases line up with TRBD2. The CDR3 loop spans 13 amino acids. V was pared by 8 bases and J by 4 bases, with 7 bases of the junction left unmatched. Germline values: CDR1 MDHEN, CDR2 SYDVKM. This CDR3 is CASLWRESETQYF. The CDR3 DNA sequence: TGTGCCAGCCTTTGGCGGGAGTCAGAGACCCAGTACTTC.

J is TRBJ1-6 and V is TRBV6-6, with TRBD1 matching 8 bases. The CDR3 is made up of 11 amino acids. Germline V gives CDR1 MNHNY, CDR2 SVGAGI (reference sequence). V dropped 2 bases and J dropped 17; count of bases not matched to a gene: 2. The CDR3 is CASSYQGAFHF. CDR3 sequence (DNA): TGTGCCAGCAGTTACCAGGGGGCCTTCCACTTT.

The chain links TRBV11-3 to TRBJ2-7; D is undetermined. The germline V gene has CDR1 SGHNT and CDR2 YENEEA. Trimming stripped 2 bases from V and 0 bases from J, with 5 bases between. There are 13 residues in the CDR3. Here the CDR3 DNA reads TGTGCCAGCAGCTTAACAGTCTCCTACGAGCAGTACTTC. Encoded protein: CASSLTVSYEQYF.

The V call is TRBV15, the J call TRBJ2-7; 8 bases align to TRBD1. After removal of 2 bases from V and 0 bases from J, the junction contained 12 bases not matched to a gene. Germline loops: CDR1 LNHNV, CDR2 YYDKDF (reference sequence). This CDR3 has 18 amino acids. The CDR3 DNA follows: TGTGCCACCAGCAGAAAGATCGGACAGGGCTTAAGCTCCTACGAGCAGTACTTC. Translated: CATSRKIGQGLSSYEQYF.

This chain connects TRBV19 to TRBJ2-2; TRBD1 aligns across 11 bases. The CDR3 runs to 15 residues. CDR1 and CDR2 (germline): LNHDA, SQIVND (reference sequence). V lost 7 bases, J lost 4 bases, and 5 bases stayed unmatched. The CDR3 loop reads CASTGQGAITGELFF. Written as DNA, the CDR3 is TGTGCCAGTACCGGACAGGGGGCAATCACCGGGGAGCTGTTTTTT. Combining the CDR3 with reference TRBV19 and TRBJ2-2 gives the whole variable domain DGGITQSPKYLFRKEGQNVTLSCEQNLNHDAMYWYRQDPGQGLRLIYYSQIVNDFQKGDIAEGYSVSREKKESFPLTVTSAQKNPTAFYLCASTGQGAITGELFFGEGSRLTVL.

This chain links TRBV12-5 with TRBJ1-3; 8 nucleotides agree with TRBD1. V was clipped by 6 bases and J by 1 base; unmatched bases: 5. CDR1 and CDR2 from the germline V gene are LGHNT and FRNRAP. The CDR3 is 15 residues long. For the CDR3, the DNA is TGTGCTAGTGGCGACAGGGGAATATCTGGAAACACCATATATTTT. This codes for CASGDRGISGNTIYF.

The chain couples TRBV10-1 to TRBJ2-7, with TRBD1 matching over 7 bases. The CDR3 has 13 amino acids. V lost 11 bases, J lost 2 bases, and 9 bases stayed unmatched. Looked up from germline, CDR1 is WNHNN and CDR2 is SYGVQD (reference sequence). The CDR3 loop is CASSGTDAYEQYF. CDR3 coding DNA: TGCGCCTCGTCCGGGACAGACGCCTACGAGCAGTACTTC.

The chain joins TRBV19 to TRBJ2-1; 7 bases match TRBD2. V shed 3 bases and J 3 bases; nucleotides not matched to a gene: 8. The CDR3 is made up of 16 amino acids. The V gene's germline CDR1 is LNHDA and CDR2 SQIVND (reference sequence). CDR3 residues: CASSIPSGVSYNEQFF. CDR3 DNA: TGTGCCAGTAGTATCCCAAGCGGGGTTAGCTACAATGAGCAGTTCTTC. Full variable domain (missing parts from reference TRBV19 and TRBJ2-1): DGGITQSPKYLFRKEGQNVTLSCEQNLNHDAMYWYRQDPGQGLRLIYYSQIVNDFQKGDIAEGYSVSREKKESFPLTVTSAQKNPTAFYLCASSIPSGVSYNEQFFGPGTRLTVL.

The V call is TRBV12-3 or TRBV12-4, the J call TRBJ1-2; 7 bases match TRBD1. V trimming: 6 bases; J trimming: 5 bases; junction bases outside the gene matches: 3. The CDR3 has 12 amino acids. The CDR3 spells CASRRQGYGYTF. Here the CDR3 DNA reads TGTGCCAGCAGGCGACAGGGATATGGCTACACCTTC.

The chain combines TRBV4-2 with TRBJ2-1; 10 bases are shared with TRBD2. Germline V lookup: CDR1 LGHNA, CDR2 YNFKEQ. This CDR3 has 17 amino acids. V was pared by 4 bases and J by 4 bases, with 10 bases of the junction left unmatched. In DNA form, the CDR3 reads TGTGCCAGCAGCCCGATCAGTGGACTAGCGGAATACAATGAGCAGTTCTTC. Its translation: CASSPISGLAEYNEQFF.

The chain combines TRBV5-1 with TRBJ2-7; D gene unclear. CDR3 length equals 13 residues. V was clipped by 0 bases and J by 1 base, with 5 bases between them. The germline V gene has CDR1 SGHRS and CDR2 YFSETQ. CDR3 DNA sequence: TGCGCCAGCAGCTTGGCCACTTCCTACGAGCAGTACTTC. Translating it yields CASSLATSYEQYF.

Of note for this clone: Given a much more abundant clone one base away, this may be a read error. V usage is TRBV11-3 and J usage is TRBJ2-7, with D maybe TRBD1 (5 bases). The CDR3 covers 13 residues. CDR1 is SGHNT, CDR2 YENEEA, per germline. V lost 4 bases to trimming and J lost 0 bases, with 7 bases between them. The CDR3 bases are TGTGCCAGCAGCTCCGACAGCTCCTACGAGCAGTACTTC. This sequence encodes CASSSDSSYEQYF.

The chain employs TRBV19 and TRBJ2-1; D is possibly TRBD2 (6 bases). Trimming shortened V by 1 base and J by 6 bases, and 22 bases separated the two germline ends. Germline lookup yields CDR1 LNHDA and CDR2 SQIVND (reference sequence). The CDR3 sequence is 18 residues long. The CDR3 protein is CASSIVSLWGDAPNEQFF. The CDR3 region has the DNA TGTGCCAGTAGTATAGTGTCTCTCTGGGGGGACGCTCCCAATGAGCAGTTCTTC. Variable domain in full (rest from reference TRBV19 and TRBJ2-1): DGGITQSPKYLFRKEGQNVTLSCEQNLNHDAMYWYRQDPGQGLRLIYYSQIVNDFQKGDIAEGYSVSREKKESFPLTVTSAQKNPTAFYLCASSIVSLWGDAPNEQFFGPGTRLTVL.

This clone occurred once. The chain combines TRBV25-1 with TRBJ1-1, with D possibly being TRBD1 (5 bases). The V end was cut by 7 bases, the J end by 1 base, with 13 bases between. From germline, CDR1 is MGHDK and CDR2 SYGVNS. This CDR3 spans 14 amino acids. The DNA for the CDR3 is TGTGCCAGCATAGAGTGGGGCAAGAACACTGAAGCTTTCTTT. This sequence encodes CASIEWGKNTEAFF. Looking up the rest from reference TRBV25-1 and TRBJ1-1 gives the full variable domain: EADIYQTPRYLVIGTGKKITLECSQTMGHDKMYWYQQDPGMELHLIHYSYGVNSTEKGDLSSESTVSRIRTEHFPLTLESARPSHTSQYLCASIEWGKNTEAFFGQGTRLTVV.

The V call is TRBV3-1 (or the pseudogene TRBV3-2), the J call TRBJ1-5; D remains unclear. The germline gives CDR1 LGHDT, CDR2 YNNKEL (reference sequence). Trimming cost V 4 bases and J 9 bases, with 13 bases left between them. The CDR3 is made up of 13 amino acids. Here the CDR3 DNA reads TGTGCCAGCAGCCTAACCGCGGCGGGGCCCCAGCATTTT. Translated: CASSLTAAGPQHF.

The V call is TRBV5-4, the J call TRBJ2-7; tentatively, D is TRBD2 (6 bases). The CDR3 covers 11 residues. Per the germline V gene, CDR1 is SGHNT and CDR2 is YYREEE (reference sequence). Trimming pared 4 bases from V and 4 bases from J, leaving 6 bases between. CDR3 region: CASSGGYEQYF. The CDR3 nucleotides read TGTGCCAGCAGCGGGGGGTACGAGCAGTACTTC.

This chain joins TRBV5-6 and TRBJ2-3; 7 bases are shared with TRBD1. Unmatched junction bases numbered 6, after V lost 8 bases and J lost 0 bases. The CDR3 consists of 14 residues. Germline lookup yields CDR1 SGHDT and CDR2 YYEEEE. CDR3 amino acids: CASSQGPSTDTQYF. CDR3 DNA: TGTGCCAGTTCACAGGGGCCGAGCACAGATACGCAGTATTTT.

CDR3 protein: CASGRTTGGRQPQHF. DNA for the CDR3: TGTGCCAGTGGAAGAACGACAGGGGGAAGGCAGCCCCAGCATTTT. The rearrangement joins TRBV6-5 to TRBJ1-5; the match to TRBD1 covers 9 bases. V dropped 9 bases and J dropped 7; count of bases not matched to a gene: 13. Germline CDR1 reads MNHEY; CDR2 reads SVGAGI. The CDR3 extends over 15 amino acids.

This chain links TRBV4-1 with TRBJ1-2; weak D call: TRBD1 (6 bases). The CDR3 runs to 17 residues. V lost 1 base and J lost 8, with 23 bases in between. Germline CDR1 is MGHRA and CDR2 is YSYEKL. CDR3 residues: CASSQGRGGRAAEGYTF. The CDR3 region has the DNA TGCGCCAGCAGCCAAGGGCGGGGGGGCAGGGCTGCAGAGGGCTACACCTTC.